One and the same sample provided the 26 T cell receptor beta chains below, sequenced in a study of beta chain features in type 1 diabetes. Reverse transcribing all isolated RNA meant expressed TCRB transcripts were sequenced. Some clones are missing from TCRdb's copy, which holds only in-frame ones; the method was immunoSEQ multiplex PCR. The sample has under 800,000 clones, about a sixth seen once; the top ten hold approximately 0.087%. The source material was naive CD4+ T cells from blood. The receptors were gathered from a man in his late teens or twenties in good health.

This clone occurred a few times. The chain is built from TRBV5-6 and TRBJ1-1, with D possibly matching TRBD1 (6 bases). CDR3 size: 15 residues. Trimming removed 2 bases at V and 0 bases at J, with 11 bases between. Looked up from germline, CDR1 is SGHDT and CDR2 is YYEEEE. The CDR3 DNA sequence: TGTGCCAGCAGCTTCCGGGGGCGGATGAACACTGAAGCTTTCTTT. Protein product: CASSFRGRMNTEAFF.

Note on this clone: This sample also contains other DNA sequences that code for the same CDR3. In DNA, the CDR3 is TGCGCCAGCAGCCAAGAGGGGCGTTCCTACGAGCAGTACTTC. Its translation is CASSQEGRSYEQYF. V usage is TRBV4-3 and J usage is TRBJ2-7, with a possible D match to TRBD1 (5 bases). The CDR3 has 14 residues. The germline gives CDR1 LGHNA, CDR2 YSLEER. V was cut by 0 bases and J by 1 base, with 7 bases left in between.

In this sample, this clone turned up many times. The chain carries TRBV7-2 and TRBJ2-6, with TRBD1 identical over 10 bases. CDR3 length equals 16 residues. V was pared by 6 bases and J by 0 bases, with 2 bases of the junction left unmatched. Germline CDR1 SGHTA, CDR2 FQGNSA. The CDR3 sequence: CASSRDRGSGANVLTF. Written as DNA, the CDR3 is TGTGCCAGCAGTCGGGACAGGGGCTCTGGGGCCAACGTCCTGACTTTC.

This clone appeared a few times. CDR3 nucleotide sequence: TGTGCCGGGGGGGGCAATCAGCCCCAGCATTTT. It yields the protein CAGGGNQPQHF. V and J are TRBV28 and TRBJ1-5; weak D call: TRBD1 (5 bases). The CDR3 is 11 residues long. V lost 11 bases and J 2 bases, leaving 7 bases between the germline ends. Germline CDR1 is MDHEN and CDR2 is SYDVKM. The complete variable domain, with remaining parts taken from reference TRBV28 and TRBJ1-5, reads DVKVTQSSRYLVKRTGEKVFLECVQDMDHENMFWYRQDPGLGLRLIYFSYDVKMKEKGDIPEGYSVSREKKERFSLILESASTNQTSMYLCAGGGNQPQHFGDGTRLSIL.

This chain joins TRBV10-3 and TRBJ2-1, with 11 bases that match TRBD2. CDR1 and CDR2 (germline): ENHRY, SYGVKD. CDR3 size: 17 residues. Trimming at V came to 6 bases and at J to 7 bases, leaving 14 bases not matched to a gene. The CDR3 reads CAIRGTSGTSSGNEQFF. The CDR3 DNA reads as TGTGCCATCAGAGGGACTAGCGGAACCTCATCTGGAAATGAGCAGTTCTTC.

The rearrangement uses TRBV2 and TRBJ2-5; no clear D gene. The J call may be incorrect, as the DNA end agrees better with TRBJ2-7. The CDR3 has 11 residues. Per germline, CDR1 SNHLY and CDR2 FYNNEI. The CDR3 region is CASSEVYEQYF. CDR3 bases: TGTGCCAGCAGTGAGGTCTACGAGCAGTACTTC.

A few counts support this clone. The chain links TRBV29-1 to TRBJ2-5; D gene unclear. The germline V gene encodes CDR1 SQVTM and CDR2 ANQGSEA. Trimming removed 7 bases from V and 2 bases from J, with 17 bases in between. The CDR3 consists of 14 residues. The DNA of the CDR3 is TGCAGCGCCCCCGGATTGTGGGGTCAAGAGACCCAGTACTTC. Protein: CSAPGLWGQETQYF. Full variable domain (rest looked up from reference TRBV29-1 and TRBJ2-5): SAVISQKPSRDICQRGTSLTIQCQVDSQVTMMFWYRQQPGQSLTLIATANQGSEATYESGFVIDKFPISRPNLTFSTLTVSNMSPEDSSIYLCSAPGLWGQETQYFGPGTRLLVL.

This clone has just one count. This chain connects TRBV6-5 to TRBJ2-1; a weak D match, TRBD1 (6 bases). V lost 3 bases to trimming and J lost 3 bases, with 15 bases between them. Germline V gene data show CDR1 as MNHEY and CDR2 as SVGAGI. The CDR3 has 16 residues. In DNA form, the CDR3 reads TGTGCCAGCAGTTATTCTGGACAGAAACTCTACAATGAGCAGTTCTTC. Translating it yields CASSYSGQKLYNEQFF.

This clone has only a few counts. The sample contains more than one DNA sequence encoding this CDR3. The J gene is TRBJ2-5, the V gene TRBV15; D gene uncertain. V was trimmed by 1 base and J by 1 base, leaving 1 base between them. The V gene's germline CDR1 is LNHNV and CDR2 YYDKDF (reference sequence). This CDR3 spans 12 amino acids. The CDR3 nucleotides read TGTGCCACCAGCAGAGTCCAAGAGACCCAGTACTTC. As protein: CATSRVQETQYF.

The CDR3 is CASSLGTSPQMGDTQYF. In nucleotides, the CDR3 is TGTGCCAGCAGCTTAGGGACTAGCCCTCAAATGGGAGATACGCAGTATTTT. The V and J genes are TRBV11-2 and TRBJ2-3, with 8 bases that match TRBD2. The CDR3 is made up of 17 amino acids. V was clipped by 1 base and J by 5 bases; unmatched bases: 11. CDR1 is SGHAT, CDR2 FQNNGV, per germline.

This clone was detected only a few times. The chain has TRBV4-2 and TRBJ2-5, with TRBD2 matching over 9 bases. The CDR3 spans 17 residues. V dropped 2 bases and J dropped 2; count of bases not matched to a gene: 9. Per germline, CDR1 LGHNA and CDR2 YNFKEQ. CDR3 sequence reads: CASSQKAMTSGQETQYF. The DNA of the CDR3 is TGTGCCAGCAGCCAAAAGGCGATGACTAGCGGACAAGAGACCCAGTACTTC.

The chain combines TRBV4-1 with TRBJ2-7; no definite D call. CDR1 is MGHRA, CDR2 YSYEKL, per germline. V lost 1 base and J lost 2, with 15 bases in between. The CDR3 totals 16 residues. The CDR3 loop is CASSQAARRITYEQYF. Written as DNA, the CDR3 is TGCGCCAGCAGCCAAGCCGCTCGACGGATAACCTACGAGCAGTACTTC.

This clone was detected a few times. V and J are TRBV20-1 and TRBJ1-4; no clear D. Germline CDR1 DFQATT, CDR2 SNEGSKA (reference sequence). With 7 bases removed from V and 10 bases from J, the gap between germline ends came to 13 bases. The CDR3 has 11 residues. The CDR3 bases are TGCAGTGTGAGGTCTAACGGAAAACTGTTTTTT. It yields the protein CSVRSNGKLFF.

Details on this clone: The identical CDR3 is also encoded by other nucleotide sequences in the sample. The chain has TRBV5-1 and TRBJ2-3, with D tentatively TRBD1 (5 bases). The ends were cut back, 1 base at V and 6 bases at J, with 6 bases in the middle. Looked up from germline, CDR1 is SGHRS and CDR2 is YFSETQ. CDR3 length: 12 amino acids. In DNA form, the CDR3 reads TGCGCCAGCAGCTTGCCAGGGGATACGCAGTATTTT. It specifies CASSLPGDTQYF.

The chain carries TRBV9 and TRBJ2-1; D is possibly TRBD1 (5 bases). Per germline, CDR1 SGDLS and CDR2 YYNGEE. This CDR3 is 15 amino acids long. The V and J ends lost 0 bases and 5 bases respectively, with 12 bases between them. CDR3 amino acids: CASSVVSWGDNEQFF. CDR3 nucleotides: TGTGCCAGCAGCGTAGTCTCGTGGGGCGACAATGAGCAGTTCTTC.

The chain couples TRBV27 to TRBJ1-5; perhaps TRBD1 as D (6 bases). This CDR3 contains 16 residues. Trimming cost V 6 bases and J 3 bases, with 18 bases left between them. The germline V gene has CDR1 MNHEY and CDR2 SMNVEV (reference sequence). DNA for the CDR3: TGTGCCAGCAGCCTTACGGGGCGGGGGCACAATCAGCCCCAGCATTTT. This gives the protein CASSLTGRGHNQPQHF.

The V gene is TRBV7-9, the J gene TRBJ2-1; 8 bases align to TRBD1. This CDR3 is built from 16 residues. Germline V gene lookup returns CDR1 SEHNR and CDR2 FQNEAQ (reference sequence). The V gene end was trimmed by 5 bases and the J gene end by 2 bases; junction bases not matched to a gene: 8. The CDR3 here is CASSVSRGQTYNEQFF. CDR3 DNA: TGTGCCAGCAGCGTAAGCAGGGGGCAAACCTACAATGAGCAGTTCTTC.

This clone was detected only a few times. The V and J genes are TRBV9 and TRBJ2-5; 9 bases align to TRBD2. This CDR3 spans 15 amino acids. The V gene's germline CDR1 is SGDLS and CDR2 YYNGEE. The V and J ends lost 4 bases and 4 bases, in that order; junction bases with no gene match: 8. The CDR3 region has the DNA TGTGCCAGCAGCCCCCGGACTAGCGATACAGAGACCCAGTACTTC. The encoded protein is CASSPRTSDTETQYF.

This clone was detected only a few times. V usage is TRBV29-1 and J usage is TRBJ1-2; TRBD1 might be the D (6 bases). The germline V gene has CDR1 SQVTM and CDR2 ANQGSEA. The CDR3 sequence is 14 residues long. V lost 1 base to trimming and J lost 3 bases, with 12 bases between them. CDR3: CSVEGWGRHYGYTF. In DNA, the CDR3 is TGCAGCGTTGAAGGTTGGGGGCGTCACTATGGCTACACCTTC.

This clone was recorded a few times. The J gene is TRBJ2-5, the V gene TRBV7-3; 7 bases agree with TRBD2. The CDR3 runs to 13 residues. Germline values: CDR1 SGHTA, CDR2 FQGTGA. The V segment lost 4 bases and the J segment 9 bases; nucleotides outside the gene matches: 8. The CDR3 is CASSSGSGNPQYF. For the CDR3, the DNA is TGTGCCAGCAGCTCGGGAAGCGGGAACCCCCAGTACTTC.

This clone was found a few times. The chain couples TRBV5-4 to TRBJ2-5, with TRBD2 identical over 7 bases. CDR1 SGHNT and CDR2 YYREEE come from the germline V gene (reference sequence). This CDR3 comprises 15 residues. The trim removed 1 base at V and 3 bases at J, leaving 6 bases unmatched. Here the CDR3 DNA reads TGTGCCAGCAGCTTGCAAGCGGGGAGAGAAGAGACCCAGTACTTC. Encoded protein: CASSLQAGREETQYF.

This clone showed up just a few times. The chain combines TRBV29-1 with TRBJ1-2; 8 nucleotides align to TRBD1. The CDR3 is 16 amino acids. V lost 4 bases to trimming and J lost 3 bases; unmatched junction nucleotides: 13. Germline V lookup: CDR1 SQVTM, CDR2 ANQGSEA. The CDR3 region is CSVGFLDREFDYGYTF. CDR3 nucleotides: TGCAGCGTTGGTTTCCTGGACAGGGAGTTTGACTATGGCTACACCTTC.

V is TRBV14 and J is TRBJ2-7; 7 nucleotides line up with TRBD1. The V gene end was trimmed by 2 bases and the J gene end by 4 bases; junction bases not matched to a gene: 8. The CDR3 totals 15 residues. Looked up from germline, CDR1 is SGHDN and CDR2 is FVKESK. This CDR3 is CASSQYTGTAYEQYF. In DNA form, the CDR3 reads TGTGCCAGCAGCCAATATACCGGGACAGCATACGAGCAGTACTTC.

The chain employs TRBV5-4 and TRBJ2-1, with 7 bases identical to TRBD2. The V gene end was trimmed by 7 bases and the J gene end by 8 bases; junction bases not matched to a gene: 15. This CDR3 spans 15 amino acids. In germline, CDR1 is SGHNT, CDR2 YYREEE (reference sequence). CDR3 amino acids: CASRKAGTSPHEQFF. The CDR3 coding sequence is TGTGCCAGCCGCAAAGCGGGGACCTCCCCCCATGAGCAGTTCTTC.

This clone was detected a few times. This chain links TRBV6-6 with TRBJ1-3; no reliable D call. V lost 6 bases and J 0 bases, leaving 6 bases between the germline ends. CDR1 is MNHNY and CDR2 is SVGAGI in the germline V gene (reference sequence). The CDR3 spans 13 residues. The CDR3 DNA is TGTGCCAGCAGGGAGGGCTCTGGAAACACCATATATTTT. Translated: CASREGSGNTIYF.

The gene calls are TRBV2 and TRBJ2-7; D is undetermined. Trimming removed 5 bases at V and 2 bases at J, with 10 bases between. The germline V gene has CDR1 SNHLY and CDR2 FYNNEI. CDR3 size: 13 residues. CDR3 loop: CASSLDGTYEQYF. CDR3 sequence (DNA): TGTGCCAGCAGTTTGGACGGTACCTACGAGCAGTACTTC.